These 25 T cell receptor beta chains share one sample of origin, sequenced in a study of T cell repertoires in cytomegalovirus infection. TCRdb reprocessed the reads via MiXCR and lists one record per CDR3 protein. The repertoire holds fewer than 200,000 distinct CDR3 sequences, with over 13% as singletons. The sequenced sample consisted of PBMCs. These receptors were taken from a human donor in good health (CMV status not recorded). Some clones in this sample may be carry-over from other donors' samples.

This clonotype was counted at least ten times. The CDR3: CASSFGGQGTEAFF. CDR3 in DNA: TGTGCCAGCAGTTTCGGGGGACAGGGGACTGAAGCTTTCTTT. The genes are TRBV12-3 or TRBV12-4 and TRBJ1-1; 10 bases map to TRBD1. The CDR3 is 14 residues long. V dropped 3 bases and J dropped 5; count of bases not matched to a gene: 3.

The V call is TRBV28, the J call TRBJ2-7; 11 nucleotides line up with TRBD2. V was pared by 2 bases and J by 2 bases, with 5 bases of the junction left unmatched. The CDR3 has 16 amino acids. Germline V lookup: CDR1 MDHEN, CDR2 SYDVKM. The CDR3 loop reads CASSLTLAGGTYEQYF. The CDR3 DNA reads as TGTGCCAGCAGTTTAACCCTAGCGGGAGGCACCTACGAGCAGTACTTC.

This clonotype was counted many times. The genes are TRBV7-2 and TRBJ2-5; TRBD1 matches at 7 bases. The V gene's germline CDR1 is SGHTA and CDR2 FQGNSA. Trimming removed 3 bases from V and 2 bases from J; junction bases left unmatched: 3. CDR3 length: 14 residues. In DNA, the CDR3 is TGTGCCAGCAGCTTCCGGGACAGTCAAGAGACCCAGTACTTC. It encodes CASSFRDSQETQYF.

This clonotype has ten or more counts. The chain employs TRBV11-2 and TRBJ1-5; D unclear. CDR1 is SGHAT and CDR2 is FQNNGV in the germline V gene. Trimming removed 0 bases at V and 6 bases at J, with 9 bases between. The CDR3 loop spans 14 amino acids. The CDR3 here is CASSLDSGFQPQHF. For the CDR3, the DNA is TGTGCCAGCAGCTTAGATAGCGGTTTTCAGCCCCAGCATTTT.

In its sample, this clonotype was seen a few times. This chain connects TRBV7-9 to TRBJ2-5; D unclear. In germline, CDR1 is SEHNR, CDR2 FQNEAQ (reference sequence). The CDR3 has 14 amino acids. Trimming removed 5 bases from V and 1 base from J, with 11 bases in between. CDR3 nucleotide sequence: TGTGCCAGCAGCCATAACTCGGTCCAAGAGACCCAGTACTTC. Its protein product is CASSHNSVQETQYF.

The V gene is TRBV19, the J gene TRBJ1-1, with 8 bases identical to TRBD1. The V segment lost 8 bases and the J segment 4 bases; nucleotides outside the gene matches: 6. CDR1 and CDR2 (germline): LNHDA, SQIVND (reference sequence). This CDR3 is 13 amino acids long. Here the CDR3 DNA reads TGTGCCAGTTTCAAGACAGGGGTCACTGAAGCTTTCTTT. Its protein product is CASFKTGVTEAFF. Full variable domain (outside the CDR3, taken from reference TRBV19 and TRBJ1-1): DGGITQSPKYLFRKEGQNVTLSCEQNLNHDAMYWYRQDPGQGLRLIYYSQIVNDFQKGDIAEGYSVSREKKESFPLTVTSAQKNPTAFYLCASFKTGVTEAFFGQGTRLTVV.

This clonotype was detected ten times or more. This chain uses TRBV4-1 with TRBJ2-6; TRBD1 agrees at 8 bases. Germline CDR1 reads MGHRA; CDR2 reads YSYEKL. This CDR3 is 16 amino acids long. Germline trimming cut 1 base from V and 3 bases from J; bases unmatched to any gene: 2. The CDR3 loop is CASSQVGTGGANVLTF. CDR3 nucleotide sequence: TGCGCCAGCAGCCAAGTTGGGACAGGTGGGGCCAACGTCCTGACTTTC.

This clonotype occurred many times. As DNA, the CDR3 is TGTGCCAGCACCCCCGGCCCTTTCAATGAGCAGTTCTTC. This encodes CASTPGPFNEQFF. V usage is TRBV7-9 and J usage is TRBJ2-1, with D unresolved. Trimming took off 7 bases at V and 6 bases at J, with 13 bases between the two ends. CDR3 length: 13 amino acids. CDR1 SEHNR and CDR2 FQNEAQ come from the germline V gene (reference sequence).

This clonotype was detected a few times. The V call is TRBV7-3, the J call TRBJ2-7; 8 bases are a match to TRBD1. Unmatched junction bases numbered 7, after V lost 4 bases and J lost 8 bases. Germline V gives CDR1 SGHTA, CDR2 FQGTGA. The CDR3 length is 13 residues. The CDR3 reads CASSSRTGLQQYF. DNA for the CDR3: TGTGCCAGCAGCTCGAGGACAGGGCTTCAGCAGTACTTC.

This chain joins TRBV5-8 and TRBJ2-5; 8 positions agree with TRBD1. J was trimmed by 1 base and V by 4 bases; bases with no gene match: 6. The CDR3 has 15 amino acids. CDR1 is SGHTS, CDR2 YDEGEE, per germline. CDR3 amino acids: CASSEGTGRQETQYF. The CDR3 DNA reads as TGTGCCAGCAGCGAGGGGACAGGACGCCAAGAGACCCAGTACTTC.

V and J are TRBV6-6 and TRBJ1-1, with a possible D match to TRBD1 (5 bases). Germline CDR1 MNHNY, CDR2 SVGAGI (reference sequence). V lost 0 bases and J 1 base, leaving 12 bases between the germline ends. The CDR3 contains 16 residues. The CDR3 nucleotides read TGTGCCAGCAGTTACTCGACGGGGCGGACGAACACTGAAGCTTTCTTT. Protein sequence: CASSYSTGRTNTEAFF.

This clonotype came up once. This chain uses TRBV5-1 with TRBJ2-1; TRBD2 aligns across 13 bases. This CDR3 contains 16 residues. The J segment lost 8 bases and the V segment lost 4 bases, leaving 9 bases of the junction unmatched. The germline V gene encodes CDR1 SGHRS and CDR2 YFSETQ. CDR3 bases: TGCGCCAGCAGCGACCTAACTAGCGGGAGGGGCGATGAGCAGTTCTTC. This gives the protein CASSDLTSGRGDEQFF.

V is TRBV12-3 or TRBV12-4 and J is TRBJ2-7; D gene uncertain. Between the trimmed V and J ends, which lost 2 bases and 2 bases, there was a span of 13 bases. The CDR3 runs 15 residues. In DNA form, the CDR3 reads TGTGCCAGCAGTTTATGGTCAGTTCCACCCTACGAGCAGTACTTC. Translated: CASSLWSVPPYEQYF.

This clonotype was seen only a few times. The chain recombines TRBV12-5 with TRBJ2-5, with a possible D match to TRBD2 (5 bases). There are 13 residues in the CDR3. The germline gives CDR1 LGHNT, CDR2 FRNRAP. V shed 7 bases and J shed 3 bases, with 12 bases lying between them. CDR3 DNA sequence: TGTGCTAGTGCCTCGGGATACAAAGAGACCCAGTACTTC. This sequence encodes CASASGYKETQYF.

This clonotype was found a few times. The CDR3: CASSEAAGAQETQYF. In DNA, the CDR3 is TGTGCCAGCAGTGAAGCGGCAGGGGCCCAAGAGACCCAGTACTTC. The chain uses TRBV2 and TRBJ2-5; D might be TRBD1 (6 bases). Trimming shortened V by 0 bases and J by 1 base, and 9 bases separated the two germline ends. The CDR3 is made up of 15 amino acids. Germline CDR1 SNHLY, CDR2 FYNNEI. The complete variable domain, with remaining parts taken from reference TRBV2 and TRBJ2-5, reads EPEVTQTPSHQVTQMGQEVILRCVPISNHLYFYWYRQILGQKVEFLVSFYNNEISEKSEIFDDQFSVERPDGSNFTLKIRSTKLEDSAMYFCASSEAAGAQETQYFGPGTRLLVL.

About this clonotype: A much more abundant neighbour one base away suggests this may be a read error. The chain links TRBV7-7 to TRBJ2-5; D is uncertain. The germline V gene has CDR1 SSHAT and CDR2 FNYEAQ (reference sequence). The CDR3 is made up of 16 amino acids. The CDR3 nucleotides are TGTGCTAGAAGCGCCGGAAGCCCTGAGGCCCAAGAGACCCAGTACTTC. This sequence encodes CARSAGSPEAQETQYF. Based on the CDR3 plus reference TRBV7-7 and TRBJ2-5, the full variable domain is GAGVSQSPRYKVTKRGQDVTLRCDPISSHATLYWYQQALGQGPEFLTYFNYEAQPDKSGLPSDRFSAERPEGSISTLTIQRTEQRDSAMYRCARSAGSPEAQETQYFGPGTRLLVL.

This clonotype was seen more than once but under ten times. J is TRBJ2-6 and V is TRBV5-5; 7 nucleotides line up with TRBD1. Germline CDR1 SGHKS, CDR2 YYEKEE (reference sequence). The length of the CDR3 is 18 residues. V lost 3 bases to trimming and J lost 1 base; unmatched junction nucleotides: 10. DNA for the CDR3: TGTGCCAGCAGCTCGTTGACAGGGAGCCCATCTGGGGCCAACGTCCTGACTTTC. Translated, it gives CASSSLTGSPSGANVLTF.

The V gene is TRBV10-3, the J gene TRBJ1-2; maybe TRBD1 (5 bases). The CDR3 has 13 amino acids. Trimming removed 4 bases at V and 2 bases at J, with 8 bases between. Germline-derived CDR1 and CDR2 are ENHRY and SYGVKD. This chain's CDR3 is CAISVDKNYGYTF. CDR3 bases: TGTGCCATCAGTGTGGACAAAAACTATGGCTACACCTTC.

In this sample, this clonotype turned up many times. The chain carries TRBV7-3 and TRBJ2-1; D possibly matches TRBD1 or TRBD2 (6 bases each). Per the germline V gene, CDR1 is SGHTA and CDR2 is FQGTGA. The CDR3 sequence is 14 residues long. Between the trimmed V and J ends, which lost 7 bases and 9 bases, there was a span of 19 bases. CDR3 DNA sequence: TGTGCCAGCACCCCAGGGGTAGCGGAGACTGAGCAGTTCTTC. It translates to CASTPGVAETEQFF.

This clonotype was counted only a few times. The V call is TRBV2, the J call TRBJ1-4; tentative D call: TRBD1 (6 bases). The CDR3 spans 13 residues. Germline V gives CDR1 SNHLY, CDR2 FYNNEI. The V end lost 7 bases, the J end lost 7 bases, and 13 bases lay between the germline ends. CDR3 nucleotide sequence: TGTGCCAGCATCGACAGGCCCGTTGAAAAACTGTTTTTT. Protein sequence: CASIDRPVEKLFF. Using reference TRBV2 and TRBJ1-4 for the parts outside the CDR3, the full variable domain is EPEVTQTPSHQVTQMGQEVILRCVPISNHLYFYWYRQILGQKVEFLVSFYNNEISEKSEIFDDQFSVERPDGSNFTLKIRSTKLEDSAMYFCASIDRPVEKLFFGSGTQLSVL.

The CDR3 bases are TGCAGCGTTGAACCGGGTAACACAGATACGCAGTATTTT. Protein: CSVEPGNTDTQYF. The V gene is TRBV29-1, the J gene TRBJ2-3; D is undetermined. Per germline, CDR1 SQVTM and CDR2 ANQGSEA. CDR3 size: 13 residues. Deletions cut 2 bases from V and 2 bases from J, with 8 bases between.

The chain employs TRBV6-2 or TRBV6-3 and TRBJ2-1; 11 nucleotides line up with TRBD2. The length of the CDR3 is 15 residues. Germline CDR1 MNHEY, CDR2 SVGEGT. V shed 6 bases, J shed 2 bases, and the junction held 3 bases outside the gene matches. CDR3 nucleotides: TGTGCCAGCAGCATTAGCGGGAGGGCCTACAATGAGCAGTTCTTC. Residues: CASSISGRAYNEQFF.

V usage is TRBV19 and J usage is TRBJ1-5; TRBD1 is a possible D gene (6 bases). The CDR3 runs to 17 residues. V was cut by 4 bases and J by 5 bases, with 21 bases left in between. Looked up from germline, CDR1 is LNHDA and CDR2 is SQIVND (reference sequence). The CDR3 bases are TGTGCCAGTAGTACGCCTACGGGGGCGGGTTCTTATCAGCCCCAGCATTTT. Its protein is CASSTPTGAGSYQPQHF.

The V gene is TRBV12-3 or TRBV12-4, the J gene TRBJ1-2; tentative D call: TRBD1 (5 bases). The CDR3 extends over 13 amino acids. V was clipped by 6 bases and J by 4 bases, with 12 bases between them. In DNA, the CDR3 is TGTGCCAGCAGCAGACAGAGTGGCTATGGCTACACCTTC. It codes for CASSRQSGYGYTF.

This clonotype showed up many times. This rearrangement joins TRBV29-1 to TRBJ1-1, with no clear D. V shed 1 base and J shed 6 bases, with 12 bases lying between them. Germline values: CDR1 SQVTM, CDR2 ANQGSEA. This CDR3 spans 13 amino acids. The CDR3 region is CSVEGTVGPEAFF. The DNA of the CDR3 is TGCAGCGTTGAAGGTACAGTCGGCCCTGAAGCTTTCTTT.